These T cell receptor beta chains were read from a single sample in a study of blood T cell repertoires in COVID-19. Using immunoSEQ multiplex PCR, the repertoire was profiled, and TCRdb retains in-frame clones only, with some absent. The table lists hundreds of thousands of clones, 80% to 90% of them singletons, with more than 1.4% in the top ten. The source material was peripheral blood. Receptors were obtained from a young woman with active or convalescent COVID-19. CDR3s include the opening cysteine and the closing phenylalanine or tryptophan. The size field is filled for only some rows; it gives once, few, many or a size class.

length	size	V	CDR3
16	.	TRBV21-1	CASSLLAGRYQETQYF
13	.	TRBV6-5	CATRAGYLYEQYF
15	.	TRBV6-5	CASRYKAGISYEQYF
16	.	TRBV19	CASSIWAGGKADTQYF
14	few	TRBV30	CAWSVTGDNQPQHF
17	.	TRBV3-1/TRBV3-2	CASSPRTGQGRSYEQYF
15	.	TRBV10-3	CAISESVPGGTEAFF
17	.	TRBV5-1	CASSPNFLGQENYGYTF
19	.	TRBV6-2/TRBV6-3	CASSYSAEVPGEVQETQYF
16	.	TRBV3-1/TRBV3-2	CASRPRLGLSQETQYF
13	.	TRBV30	CAWMMSANEKLFF
16	.	TRBV27	CASSPKGANSGNTIYF
15	.	TRBV3-1/TRBV3-2	CASSPRQVLATEAFF
16	.	TRBV6-6	CASSRQGVIVGNTIYF
15	.	TRBV5-6	CASSLGGPRGTEAFF
15	.	TRBV19	CASQPSHSAGGEQYF
15	.	TRBV2	CASSSDRGSYNEQFF
17	.	TRBV5-1	CASSLRFGDYSGNTIYF
16	.	TRBV2	CASRGGTGGSADTQYF
14	once	TRBV5-1	CASSWGLESNEQFF